Here is one T cell receptor beta chain with its context. Purification of the CD8+ and CD4+ T cells relied on negative isolation, and TEMRA cells underwent FACS enrichment. Trimming removed 0 bases from V and 4 bases from J, with 13 bases in between. This CDR3 is 15 amino acids long. CDR1 is SGHRS, CDR2 YFSETQ, per germline. This entry comes from a study of CD8 T cells in Susac syndrome. Random hexamers were used to reverse transcribe roughly 0.5 to 1 ug of RNA. From the immunoSEQ multiplex PCR reads, TCRdb called clonotypes with MiXCR, one entry per CDR3 protein. The sample lists about 280,000 distinct CDR3 sequences; approximately 81% were seen once.

The TCR originated in a human donor with multiple sclerosis. This rearrangement joins TRBV5-1 to TRBJ1-1, with a weak D call TRBD1 (6 bases). Sequencing was done on a sample of CD8+ T cells from PBMCs. The DNA of the CDR3 is TGCGCCAGCAGCTTGGCGGGGGCGCGGGGCACTGAAGCTTTCTTT. Its translation: CASSLAGARGTEAFF.